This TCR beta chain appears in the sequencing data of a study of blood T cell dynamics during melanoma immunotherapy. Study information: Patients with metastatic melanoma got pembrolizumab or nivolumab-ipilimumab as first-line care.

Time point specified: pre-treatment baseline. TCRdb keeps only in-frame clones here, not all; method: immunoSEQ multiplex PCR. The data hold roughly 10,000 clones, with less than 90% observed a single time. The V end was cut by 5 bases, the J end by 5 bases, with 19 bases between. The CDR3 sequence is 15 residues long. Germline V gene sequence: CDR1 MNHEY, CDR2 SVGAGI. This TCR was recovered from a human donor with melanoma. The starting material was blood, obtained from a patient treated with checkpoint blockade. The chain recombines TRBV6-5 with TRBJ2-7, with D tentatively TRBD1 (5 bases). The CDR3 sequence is CASSVLQGGPNEQYF. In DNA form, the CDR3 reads TGTGCCAGCAGTGTACTCCAGGGTGGCCCTAACGAGCAGTACTTC.